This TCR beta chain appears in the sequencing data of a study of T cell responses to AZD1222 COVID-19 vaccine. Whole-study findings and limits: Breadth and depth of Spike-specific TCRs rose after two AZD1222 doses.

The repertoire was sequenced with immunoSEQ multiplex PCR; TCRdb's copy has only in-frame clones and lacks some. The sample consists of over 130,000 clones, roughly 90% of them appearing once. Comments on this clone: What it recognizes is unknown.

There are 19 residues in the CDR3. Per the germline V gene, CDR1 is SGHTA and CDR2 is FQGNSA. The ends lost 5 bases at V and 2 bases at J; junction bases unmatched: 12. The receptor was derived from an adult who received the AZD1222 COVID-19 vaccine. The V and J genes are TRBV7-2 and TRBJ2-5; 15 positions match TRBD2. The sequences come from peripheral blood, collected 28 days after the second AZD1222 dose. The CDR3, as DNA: TGTGCCAGCAGCGAGGGACTAGCGGGAGGAGGAGTCCCGCAAGAGACCCAGTACTTC. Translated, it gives CASSEGLAGGGVPQETQYF.